This T cell receptor (beta chain) was sequenced in a study of T-cell reconstitution after alpha-beta-depleted transplantation in children. A library of TCRbeta sequences, prepared with unique molecular identifiers, was generated. TCRdb used MiXCR to reprocess the PCR reads, holding one entry per CDR3 protein. The table records almost 400,000 distinct CDR3 sequences, around 20% of them present only once. V was cut by 5 bases and J by 4 bases, with 14 bases left in between. The CDR3 consists of 14 residues. This clonotype was seen at least ten times. The chain employs TRBV12-3 or TRBV12-4 and TRBJ1-1; D perhaps matches TRBD1 (6 bases). The TCR comes from a human donor who donated a stem cell graft to a child with acute myeloid leukemia. This sample comprised PBMCs from the stem cell graft donor, obtained from the stem cell graft. CDR3 region: CASSVGHGSTEAFF. The CDR3 region has the DNA TGTGCCAGCAGTGTGGGACACGGGAGCACTGAAGCTTTCTTT.